This TCR beta chain was sequenced for a study of blood T cell repertoires in COVID-19. Study in general: The United States, Italy and Spain provided the acute and convalescent COVID-19 samples. From T cells, B-cell-depleted T cells, or PBMCs came the material, which was cDNA or gDNA.

Authors' methods: Reference gene primer amplification gave nucleated cell count estimates. Here immunoSEQ multiplex PCR was the method, and the copy in TCRdb shows in-frame clones only, minus some. V and J calls and clone size are as listed in that table; D and trimming were resolved from the DNA. This sample has 150,000 to 200,000 clones; 90% occur once, and the top ten carry around 0.53%. The germline V gene encodes CDR1 SGHKS and CDR2 YYEKEE (reference sequence). The germline V and J ends were trimmed by 3 bases and 6 bases, with 13 bases remaining between them. This CDR3 comprises 14 residues. This clone was seen only once.

This clonotype was sampled from a man aged 50 or older with acute or convalescent COVID-19. The rearrangement uses TRBV5-5 and TRBJ1-5, with D possibly TRBD1 on 5 matching bases. The sequenced sample was peripheral blood. DNA for the CDR3: TGTGCCAGCAGCTGGAGGGACGGGGCTCAGCCCCAGCATTTT. Amino acids: CASSWRDGAQPQHF.